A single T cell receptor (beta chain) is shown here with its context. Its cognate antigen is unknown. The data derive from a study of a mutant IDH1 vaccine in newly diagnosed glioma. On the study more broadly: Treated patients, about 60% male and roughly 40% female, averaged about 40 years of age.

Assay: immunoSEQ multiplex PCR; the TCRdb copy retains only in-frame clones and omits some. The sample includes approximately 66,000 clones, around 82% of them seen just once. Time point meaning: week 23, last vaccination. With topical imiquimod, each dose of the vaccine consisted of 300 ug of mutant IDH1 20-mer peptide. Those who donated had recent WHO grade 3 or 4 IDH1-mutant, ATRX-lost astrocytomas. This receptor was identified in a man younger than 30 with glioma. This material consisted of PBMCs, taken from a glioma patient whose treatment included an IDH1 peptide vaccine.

The CDR3 protein is CASSLNLGTTNTGELFF. Written as DNA, the CDR3 is TGCGCCAGCAGCTTGAATCTAGGGACTACGAACACCGGGGAGCTGTTTTTT. The rearrangement links TRBV5-1 to TRBJ2-2; 7 nucleotides match TRBD2. V dropped 1 base and J dropped 0; count of bases not matched to a gene: 6. The germline V gene has CDR1 SGHRS and CDR2 YFSETQ. The CDR3 covers 17 residues.